Presented here are 2 T cell receptor beta chains from one specimen sequenced in a study of cytotoxic CD8 clonotypes in ibrutinib-treated CLL (dated by TCRdb to about 2021). The intended sense of this specimen's time point label: about eleven months on ibrutinib. The library relied on the immunoSEQ multiplex PCR assay. Entries here come from immuneACCESS through TCRdb and include only in-frame sequences with V and J called. Some clones fail to appear in such tables; in the studies checked, an unresolved V gene covers under half of the shortfall, and the cause of the remainder is unknown. The sample table shows about 160,000 clones, and approximately 77% are seen once. About 2% of the sample is in the top ten clones. Material: PBMCs, obtained after 12 months of ibrutinib treatment. The receptor source for this set is a human donor with chronic lymphocytic leukemia.

This chain connects TRBV19 to TRBJ2-7; a weak D match, TRBD1 (5 bases). The germline V gene encodes CDR1 LNHDA and CDR2 SQIVND (reference sequence). V lost 0 bases to trimming and J lost 2 bases, with 11 bases between them. The CDR3 runs to 15 residues. CDR3 in amino acids: CASSIELGRAYEQYF. DNA for the CDR3: TGTGCCAGTAGTATAGAGCTGGGCAGGGCCTACGAGCAGTACTTC.

The chain employs TRBV5-1 and TRBJ1-5; TRBD1 might be the D (6 bases). Deletions cut 4 bases from V and 0 bases from J, with 11 bases between. Germline CDR1 is SGHRS and CDR2 is YFSETQ. The CDR3 has 15 amino acids. In nucleotides, the CDR3 is TGCGCCAGCAGCCCAGGGGAGAGTAGCAATCAGCCCCAGCATTTT. Protein: CASSPGESSNQPQHF.